Below, 6 T cell receptor beta chains from the same sample are listed, as sequenced in a study of blood T cell repertoires in COVID-19. Sequenced by immunoSEQ multiplex PCR; TCRdb stores in-frame clones only, minus some. The sample carries about 95,000 clones, around 87% recorded once. The sample was peripheral blood. These receptors all come from a human donor in a cohort sampled during active COVID-19.

This chain uses TRBV9 with TRBJ1-2; the D gene is possibly TRBD1 (6 bases). There are 15 residues in the CDR3. V was pared by 3 bases and J by 5 bases, with 17 bases between. Germline values: CDR1 SGDLS, CDR2 YYNGEE. The CDR3 here is CASSASQGRSYGYTF. DNA for the CDR3: TGTGCCAGCAGCGCCTCACAGGGCCGGAGTTATGGCTACACCTTC.

The V and J genes are TRBV19 and TRBJ2-2, with 13 bases identical to TRBD2. This CDR3 spans 17 amino acids. With V trimmed by 4 bases and J by 1 base, 3 bases remained unmatched. Germline V gene data show CDR1 as LNHDA and CDR2 as SQIVND (reference sequence). Here the CDR3 DNA reads TGTGCCAGTAGTACTCGGACTAGCGGGGGGAACACCGGGGAGCTGTTTTTT. This sequence encodes CASSTRTSGGNTGELFF.

This chain connects TRBV28 to TRBJ2-5; tentative D call: TRBD1 (6 bases). Looked up from germline, CDR1 is MDHEN and CDR2 is SYDVKM. The CDR3 length is 14 residues. Between the trimmed V and J ends, which lost 6 bases and 5 bases, there was a span of 16 bases. The chain's CDR3 is CASSLTYRDETQYF. The CDR3 DNA reads as TGTGCCAGCAGCCTCACCTACAGGGACGAGACCCAGTACTTC.

The rearrangement joins TRBV28 to TRBJ1-4; D may be TRBD1 (5 bases). Between the trimmed V and J ends, which lost 5 bases and 3 bases, there was a span of 13 bases. CDR1 is MDHEN and CDR2 is SYDVKM in the germline V gene. There are 15 residues in the CDR3. The CDR3 DNA reads as TGTGCCAGCAGTCCCGTTCAGGGATCTAATGAAAAACTGTTTTTT. Its translation: CASSPVQGSNEKLFF.

V usage is TRBV4-1 and J usage is TRBJ2-2, with a weak D call TRBD2 (6 bases). The CDR3 is 17 residues long. Germline CDR1 reads MGHRA; CDR2 reads YSYEKL. Trimming cost V 1 base and J 2 bases, with 14 bases left between them. CDR3 sequence: CASSQGGRGLNTGELFF. The DNA of the CDR3 is TGCGCCAGCAGCCAAGGCGGGCGGGGCCTCAACACCGGGGAGCTGTTTTTT.

The chain employs TRBV5-1 and TRBJ1-1; 8 bases are a match to TRBD1. Germline CDR1 is SGHRS and CDR2 is YFSETQ. The CDR3 is made up of 14 amino acids. J was trimmed by 5 bases and V by 4 bases; bases with no gene match: 7. The CDR3 here is CASSIYRGGTEAFF. For the CDR3, the DNA is TGCGCCAGCAGCATTTACAGGGGGGGAACTGAAGCTTTCTTT.